This T cell receptor (beta chain) was sequenced for a study of radiation and T cells in renal cell carcinoma. Study context: Nephrectomy followed 15 Gy stereotactic body radiation by 4 weeks.

The CDR3 has 18 amino acids. V was clipped by 3 bases and J by 4 bases; unmatched bases: 17. CDR1 is SGHRS, CDR2 YFSETQ, per germline. Clones were read by immunoSEQ multiplex PCR, and TCRdb kept only the in-frame ones, dropping some. The table includes approximately 100,000 clones, approximately 86% detected once. Time point in this sample: baseline pretreatment blood. Indicated treatment: 15 Gy SBRT to primary tumor, nephrectomy 4 weeks later. This renal cell carcinoma was of the clear cell type. Remarks on this clone: The antigen is unknown.

Study observations and caveats: Pretreatment tumor biopsies were lacking, so baseline clonotypes are unknown.

The sequence derives from a man aged 50 to 59 with renal cell carcinoma. The rearrangement uses TRBV5-1 and TRBJ2-3, with 7 bases identical to TRBD2. The specimen comprised blood, sampled from a patient whose treatment included radiotherapy and nephrectomy. The DNA of the CDR3 is TGCGCCAGCAGCTATGGGAGCTTAGCGGGCGGCGCGGCAGATACGCAGTATTTT. As protein: CASSYGSLAGGAADTQYF. Looking up the rest from reference TRBV5-1 and TRBJ2-3 gives the full variable domain: KAGVTQTPRYLIKTRGQQVTLSCSPISGHRSVSWYQQTPGQGLQFLFEYFSETQRNKGNFPGRFSGRQFSNSRSEMNVSTLELGDSALYLCASSYGSLAGGAADTQYFGPGTRLTVL.